What follows is one TCR beta chain and its context. Its antigen is currently unknown. This record belongs to a study of shared clonotypes between healthy human individuals. Germline lookup yields CDR1 SGDLS and CDR2 YYNGEE. Between the trimmed V and J ends, which lost 5 bases and 5 bases, there was a span of 13 bases. The CDR3 totals 14 residues. Repertoires were generated with immunoSEQ multiplex PCR, while TCRdb's copy carries only in-frame clones and drops some. The sample consists of hundreds of thousands of clones, 96% of them appearing once. Points from the study as a whole: The study generally estimated greater richness for naive than memory subsets. When naive CD4 clonotypes were compared across a handful of donors, 5% to 5.5% were shared.

The clonotype was recovered from a man between 25 and 39 years old in good health. The sequencing input was memory CD8+ T cells sorted from blood. Described subset: CD45RO+ cells pooled with CCR7-negative TemRA cells. The V gene is TRBV9, the J gene TRBJ2-2, with D possibly being TRBD1 (6 bases). CDR3: CASRRTGWTGELFF. CDR3 DNA sequence: TGTGCCAGCAGGCGAACAGGGTGGACCGGGGAGCTGTTTTTT.